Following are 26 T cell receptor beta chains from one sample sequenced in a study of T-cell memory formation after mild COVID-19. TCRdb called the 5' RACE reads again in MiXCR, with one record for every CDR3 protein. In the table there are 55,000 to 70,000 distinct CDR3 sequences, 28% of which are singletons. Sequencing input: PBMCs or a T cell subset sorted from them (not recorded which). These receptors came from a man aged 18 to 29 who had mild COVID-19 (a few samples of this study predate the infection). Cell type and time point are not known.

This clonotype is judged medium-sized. CDR3 nucleotides: TGCGCCAGCAGCCAAGTAGCAGGGAACACCGGGGAGCTGTTTTTT. Protein sequence: CASSQVAGNTGELFF. The chain is built from TRBV4-1 and TRBJ2-2, with D uncertain. Germline loops: CDR1 MGHRA, CDR2 YSYEKL. V gave up 1 base and J gave up 1 base, with 7 bases separating them. This CDR3 contains 15 residues.

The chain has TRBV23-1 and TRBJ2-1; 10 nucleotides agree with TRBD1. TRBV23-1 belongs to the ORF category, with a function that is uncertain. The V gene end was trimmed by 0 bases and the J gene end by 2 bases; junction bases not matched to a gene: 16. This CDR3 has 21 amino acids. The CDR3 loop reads CASSQSLTGTGDRRAYNEQFF. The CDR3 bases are TGCGCCAGCAGTCAATCCCTTACTGGGACAGGGGACCGGCGTGCCTACAATGAGCAGTTCTTC.

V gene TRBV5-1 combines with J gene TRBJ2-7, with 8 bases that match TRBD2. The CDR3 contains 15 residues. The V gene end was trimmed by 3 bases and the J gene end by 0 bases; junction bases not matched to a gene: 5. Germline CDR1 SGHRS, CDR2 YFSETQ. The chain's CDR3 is CASSSVGTSSYEQYF. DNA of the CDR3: TGCGCCAGCAGCTCTGTTGGGACTAGCTCCTACGAGCAGTACTTC.

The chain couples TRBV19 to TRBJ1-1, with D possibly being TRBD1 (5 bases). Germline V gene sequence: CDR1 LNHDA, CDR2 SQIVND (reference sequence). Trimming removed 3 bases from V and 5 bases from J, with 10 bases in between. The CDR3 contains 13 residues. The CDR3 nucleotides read TGTGCCAGTAGTATCGAGGGGAATACTGAAGCTTTCTTT. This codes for CASSIEGNTEAFF.

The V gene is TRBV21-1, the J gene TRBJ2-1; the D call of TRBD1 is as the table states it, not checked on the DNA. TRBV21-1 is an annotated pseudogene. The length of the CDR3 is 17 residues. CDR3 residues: CASSKGAGTSYYNEQFF. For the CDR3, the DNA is TGTGCCAGCAGCAAGGGCGCCGGGACATCTTACTACAATGAGCAGTTCTTC.

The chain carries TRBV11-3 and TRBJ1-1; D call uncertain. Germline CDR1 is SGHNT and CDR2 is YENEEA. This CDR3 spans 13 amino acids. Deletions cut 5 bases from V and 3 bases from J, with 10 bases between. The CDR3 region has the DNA TGTGCCAGCAGCCCAAAAGCGGACACTGAAGCTTTCTTT. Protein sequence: CASSPKADTEAFF.

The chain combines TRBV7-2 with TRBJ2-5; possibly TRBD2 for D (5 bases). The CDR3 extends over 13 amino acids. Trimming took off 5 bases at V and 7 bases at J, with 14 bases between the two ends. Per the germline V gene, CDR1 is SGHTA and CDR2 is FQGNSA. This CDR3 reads CASSPAGAGTQYF. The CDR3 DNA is TGTGCCAGCAGCCCCGCGGGCGCCGGGACCCAGTACTTC.

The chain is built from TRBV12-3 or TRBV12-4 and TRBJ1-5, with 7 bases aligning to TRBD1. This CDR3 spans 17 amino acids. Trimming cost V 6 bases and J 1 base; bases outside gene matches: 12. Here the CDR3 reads CASSAPYDRDSNQPQHF. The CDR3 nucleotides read TGTGCCAGCAGCGCACCCTACGACAGGGACAGCAATCAGCCCCAGCATTTT.

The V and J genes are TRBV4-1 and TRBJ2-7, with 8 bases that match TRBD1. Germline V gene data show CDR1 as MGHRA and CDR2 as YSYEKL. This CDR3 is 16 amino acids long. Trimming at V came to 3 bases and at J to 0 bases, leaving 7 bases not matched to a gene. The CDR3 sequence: CASSHLRGQDSYEQYF. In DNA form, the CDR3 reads TGCGCCAGCAGCCACCTCCGGGGACAGGACTCCTACGAGCAGTACTTC.

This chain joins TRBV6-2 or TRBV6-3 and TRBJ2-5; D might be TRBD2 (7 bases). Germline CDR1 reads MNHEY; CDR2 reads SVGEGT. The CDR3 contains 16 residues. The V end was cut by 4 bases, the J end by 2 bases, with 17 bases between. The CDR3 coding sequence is TGTGCCAGCAGTTCCCCGAGGGGGGGCCTGCAAGAGACCCAGTACTTC. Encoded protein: CASSSPRGGLQETQYF.

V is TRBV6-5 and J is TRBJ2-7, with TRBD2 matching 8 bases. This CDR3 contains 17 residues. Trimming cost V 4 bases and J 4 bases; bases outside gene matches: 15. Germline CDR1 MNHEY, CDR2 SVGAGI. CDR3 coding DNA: TGTGCCAGCAGTTTATTTCAGCCGGCGGGGGGCGGGTACGAGCAGTACTTC. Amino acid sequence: CASSLFQPAGGGYEQYF.

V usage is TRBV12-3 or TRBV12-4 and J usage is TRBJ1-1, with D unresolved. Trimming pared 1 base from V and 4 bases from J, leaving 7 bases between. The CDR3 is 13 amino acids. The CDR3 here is CASSLGAPTEAFF. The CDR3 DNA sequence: TGTGCCAGCAGTTTAGGTGCTCCCACTGAAGCTTTCTTT.

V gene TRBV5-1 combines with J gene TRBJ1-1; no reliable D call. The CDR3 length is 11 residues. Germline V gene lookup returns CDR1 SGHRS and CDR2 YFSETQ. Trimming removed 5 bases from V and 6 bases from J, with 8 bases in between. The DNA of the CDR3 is TGCGCCAGCAGGCAGGAGGCTGAAGCTTTCTTT. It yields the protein CASRQEAEAFF.

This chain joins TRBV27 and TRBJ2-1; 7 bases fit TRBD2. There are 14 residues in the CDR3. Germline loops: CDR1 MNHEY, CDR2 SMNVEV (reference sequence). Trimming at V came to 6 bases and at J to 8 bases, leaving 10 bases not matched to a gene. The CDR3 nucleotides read TGTGCCAGCAGCGTGACTAGCCTACCCCATGAGCAGTTCTTC. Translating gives CASSVTSLPHEQFF.

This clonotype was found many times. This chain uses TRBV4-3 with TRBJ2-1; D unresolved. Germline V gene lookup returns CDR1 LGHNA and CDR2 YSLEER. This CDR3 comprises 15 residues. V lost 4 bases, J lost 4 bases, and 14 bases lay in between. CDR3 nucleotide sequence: TGCGCCAGCAGCCGCAGTCCCAACTCTTACAATGAGCAGTTCTTC. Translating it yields CASSRSPNSYNEQFF.

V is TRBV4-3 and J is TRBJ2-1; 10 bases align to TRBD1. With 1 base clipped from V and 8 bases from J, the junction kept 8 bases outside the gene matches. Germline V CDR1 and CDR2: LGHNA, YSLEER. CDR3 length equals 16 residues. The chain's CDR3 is CASSQAPTGGGYEQFF. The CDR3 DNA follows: TGCGCCAGCAGCCAAGCCCCGACAGGGGGCGGTTATGAGCAGTTCTTC.

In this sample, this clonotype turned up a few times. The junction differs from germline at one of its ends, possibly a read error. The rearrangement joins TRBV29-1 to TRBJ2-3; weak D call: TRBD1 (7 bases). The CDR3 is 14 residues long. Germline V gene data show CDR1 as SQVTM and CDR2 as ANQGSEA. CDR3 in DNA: TGCAGCGTGGAAGGGACTCAGGGGGCAGATACGCAGTATTTT. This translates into CSVEGTQGADTQYF.

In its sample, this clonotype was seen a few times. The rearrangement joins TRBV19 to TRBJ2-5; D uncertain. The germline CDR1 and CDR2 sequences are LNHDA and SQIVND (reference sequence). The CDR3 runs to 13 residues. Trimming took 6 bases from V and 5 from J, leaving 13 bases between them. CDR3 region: CASSTQKFETQYF. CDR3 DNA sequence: TGTGCCAGTAGCACCCAAAAATTTGAGACCCAGTACTTC.

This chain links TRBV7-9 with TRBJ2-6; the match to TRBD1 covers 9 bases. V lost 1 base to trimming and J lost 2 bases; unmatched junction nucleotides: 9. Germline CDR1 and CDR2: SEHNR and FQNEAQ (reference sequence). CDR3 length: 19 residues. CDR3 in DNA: TGTGCCAGCAGCTTAGGCCAGGGACAGGGCCCCACTGGGGCCAACGTCCTGACTTTC. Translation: CASSLGQGQGPTGANVLTF.

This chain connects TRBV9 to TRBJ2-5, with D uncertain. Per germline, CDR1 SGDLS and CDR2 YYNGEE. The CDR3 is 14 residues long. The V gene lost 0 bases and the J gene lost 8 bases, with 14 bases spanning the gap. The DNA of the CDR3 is TGTGCCAGCAGCGTAGCCGCCAAACCTGAAACCCAGTACTTC. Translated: CASSVAAKPETQYF.

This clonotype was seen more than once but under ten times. The DNA for the CDR3 is TGCAGCGTGGGGACGGAGCTCTACGAGCAGTACTTC. It specifies CSVGTELYEQYF. The gene calls are TRBV29-1 and TRBJ2-7; either TRBD1 or TRBD2 may fit D (5 bases each). The V gene's germline CDR1 is SQVTM and CDR2 ANQGSEA. The CDR3 is 12 amino acids. Trimming stripped 6 bases from V and 3 bases from J, with 12 bases between.

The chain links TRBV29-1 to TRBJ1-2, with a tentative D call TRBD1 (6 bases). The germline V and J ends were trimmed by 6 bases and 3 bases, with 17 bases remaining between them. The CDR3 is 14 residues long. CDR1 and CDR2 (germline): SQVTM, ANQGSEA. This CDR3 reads CSVETDSIDYGYTF. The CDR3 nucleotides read TGCAGCGTCGAGACGGACAGTATAGACTATGGCTACACCTTC.

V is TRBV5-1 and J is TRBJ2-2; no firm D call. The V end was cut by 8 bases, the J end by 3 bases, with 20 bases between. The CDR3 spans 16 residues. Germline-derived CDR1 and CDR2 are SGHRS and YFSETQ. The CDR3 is CARTAVLGSDTGELFF. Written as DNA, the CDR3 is TGCGCCAGAACGGCGGTGTTGGGTAGTGACACCGGGGAGCTGTTTTTT.

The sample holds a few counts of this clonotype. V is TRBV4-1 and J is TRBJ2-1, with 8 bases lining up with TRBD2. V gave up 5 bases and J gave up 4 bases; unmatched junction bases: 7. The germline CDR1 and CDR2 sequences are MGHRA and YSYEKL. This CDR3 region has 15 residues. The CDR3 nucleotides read TGCGCCAGCAGCAAGTATCTAGCGGGTTACAATGAGCAGTTCTTC. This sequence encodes CASSKYLAGYNEQFF.

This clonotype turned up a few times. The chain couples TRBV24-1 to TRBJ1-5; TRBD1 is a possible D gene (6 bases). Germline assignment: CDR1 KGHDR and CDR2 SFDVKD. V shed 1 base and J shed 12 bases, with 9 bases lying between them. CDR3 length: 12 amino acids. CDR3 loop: CATSDFTGRQHF. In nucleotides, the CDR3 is TGTGCCACCAGTGATTTCACAGGGCGCCAGCATTTT.

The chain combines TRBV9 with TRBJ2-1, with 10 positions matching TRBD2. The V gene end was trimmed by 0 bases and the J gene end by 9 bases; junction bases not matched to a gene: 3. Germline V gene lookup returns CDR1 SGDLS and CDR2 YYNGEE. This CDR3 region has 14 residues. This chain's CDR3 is CASSVGLAGAEQFF. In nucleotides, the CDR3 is TGTGCCAGCAGCGTAGGCCTAGCGGGGGCTGAGCAGTTCTTC.